These 18 T cell receptor beta chains came from one sample sequenced in a study of blood T cells in healthy people across ages. Primed by a sample-barcoded 5' primer and a J-beta primer mix, a second PCR proceeded for roughly 7 to 11 cycles. TCRdb passed the 5' RACE reads through MiXCR, listing each CDR3 protein once. Here the sample spans about 1.5 million distinct CDR3 sequences, approximately 42% being singletons. Material: blood. All receptors derive from a woman between 18 and 29 years old in good health.

A word on this clonotype: A single base separates this from a much larger clone, so it may be a read error. V and J are TRBV12-3 or TRBV12-4 and TRBJ1-2, with D hard to call. The CDR3 is 13 residues long. The DNA of the CDR3 is TGTGCCGGCAGTTCGCGGGATCAAGAGGGCTACACCTTC. Translated, it gives CAGSSRDQEGYTF.

This clonotype was seen a few times. This chain joins TRBV27 and TRBJ2-7, with D perhaps assigned TRBD1 or TRBD2 (5 bases each). The CDR3 covers 14 residues. Trimming left V 6 bases short and J 4 bases short, with 16 bases between. Germline loops: CDR1 MNHEY, CDR2 SMNVEV (reference sequence). This CDR3 reads CASSLRAWGYEQYF. The CDR3 DNA follows: TGTGCCAGCAGCCTCCGGGCTTGGGGGTACGAGCAGTACTTC.

This clonotype was detected a few times. The V and J genes are TRBV5-1 and TRBJ2-5, with D possibly being TRBD2 (5 bases). Germline V gene sequence: CDR1 SGHRS, CDR2 YFSETQ. The CDR3 runs to 15 residues. V gave up 4 bases and J gave up 4 bases, with 17 bases separating them. CDR3 bases: TGCGCCAGCAGCCCGGTCGGGGTAGGTGGAGAGACCCAGTACTTC. Protein: CASSPVGVGGETQYF. Complete variable domain (other parts from reference TRBV5-1 and TRBJ2-5): KAGVTQTPRYLIKTRGQQVTLSCSPISGHRSVSWYQQTPGQGLQFLFEYFSETQRNKGNFPGRFSGRQFSNSRSEMNVSTLELGDSALYLCASSPVGVGGETQYFGPGTRLLVL.

This clonotype has more than one count but fewer than ten. This chain uses TRBV4-1 with TRBJ1-2; D ambiguous. V was cut by 0 bases and J by 4 bases, with 12 bases left in between. Germline V gives CDR1 MGHRA, CDR2 YSYEKL. CDR3 length equals 15 residues. The DNA for the CDR3 is TGCGCCAGCAGCCAAGAACCCCCCGGGTTCTATGGCTACACCTTC. Its protein is CASSQEPPGFYGYTF.

This clonotype was observed a handful of times. J is TRBJ1-2 and V is TRBV20-1; TRBD1 agrees at 9 bases. This CDR3 is 14 amino acids long. The ends lost 5 bases at V and 5 bases at J; junction bases unmatched: 9. Germline CDR1 DFQATT, CDR2 SNEGSKA (reference sequence). The CDR3 protein is CSARYRDRDYGYTF. CDR3 in DNA: TGCAGTGCTCGTTACCGGGACAGGGATTATGGCTACACCTTC.

This clonotype was counted a few times. The CDR3 DNA is TGTGCCAGCAGCGTAGGGGACAGGGTAAGCGAGCAGTACTTC. Protein product: CASSVGDRVSEQYF. This chain uses TRBV9 with TRBJ2-7, with 9 bases identical to TRBD1. The V gene end was trimmed by 0 bases and the J gene end by 6 bases; junction bases not matched to a gene: 4. This CDR3 is built from 14 residues. Germline V gene data show CDR1 as SGDLS and CDR2 as YYNGEE.

The chain is built from TRBV11-2 and TRBJ2-4, with D unresolved. CDR3 length: 14 amino acids. The V and J ends lost 4 bases and 3 bases respectively, with 10 bases between them. In germline, CDR1 is SGHAT, CDR2 FQNNGV. This chain's CDR3 is CASSSMDYKNIQYF. The CDR3 DNA follows: TGTGCCAGCAGCTCTATGGATTACAAAAACATTCAGTACTTC.

The chain has TRBV10-3 and TRBJ2-5; D might be TRBD2 (7 bases). From germline, CDR1 is ENHRY and CDR2 SYGVKD. The CDR3 is 15 amino acids. V dropped 8 bases and J dropped 0 bases, with 16 bases sitting between them. CDR3 region: CAISSAGAHQETQYF. In DNA form, the CDR3 reads TGTGCCATCTCGTCGGCGGGGGCGCACCAAGAGACCCAGTACTTC.

The chain uses TRBV20-1 and TRBJ2-1; D ambiguous. CDR1 is DFQATT, CDR2 SNEGSKA, per germline (reference sequence). Trimming left V 0 bases short and J 5 bases short, with 8 bases between. The CDR3 sequence is 13 residues long. CDR3 coding DNA: TGCAGTGCTAGAGAGGTTGTAGACAATGAGCAGTTCTTC. Protein: CSAREVVDNEQFF.

The rearrangement uses TRBV5-1 and TRBJ2-1; possibly TRBD2 for D (6 bases). Trimming left V 3 bases short and J 5 bases short, with 12 bases between. This CDR3 has 14 residues. CDR1 SGHRS and CDR2 YFSETQ come from the germline V gene. The CDR3 sequence: CASSSRDFHNEQFF. CDR3 coding DNA: TGCGCCAGCAGCTCCCGGGACTTTCACAATGAGCAGTTCTTC.

V and J are TRBV27 and TRBJ1-1; weak D call: TRBD1 (5 bases). The CDR3 spans 15 residues. V was trimmed by 4 bases and J by 4 bases, leaving 16 bases between them. Germline CDR1 MNHEY, CDR2 SMNVEV (reference sequence). Here the CDR3 DNA reads TGTGCCAGCAGTTCCCCCCGCCAGGGCCCCACTGAAGCTTTCTTT. Translation gives CASSSPRQGPTEAFF.

The chain employs TRBV29-1 and TRBJ2-1, with TRBD2 matching over 10 bases. J gave up 4 bases and V 6 bases, and 3 bases lay outside the gene matches. The CDR3 loop spans 13 amino acids. CDR1 and CDR2 (germline): SQVTM, ANQGSEA. In nucleotides, the CDR3 is TGCAGCGTCCTAGCGGGGGATTACAATGAGCAGTTCTTC. This sequence encodes CSVLAGDYNEQFF.

The chain employs TRBV15 and TRBJ2-1; 8 bases agree with TRBD2. The CDR3 spans 15 residues. Germline CDR1 is LNHNV and CDR2 is YYDKDF (reference sequence). J lost 7 bases, V lost 1 base, and 6 bases had no gene match. CDR3 sequence reads: CATSRAGGPGNEQFF. The CDR3 nucleotides read TGTGCCACCAGCAGAGCGGGAGGGCCGGGAAATGAGCAGTTCTTC.

This clonotype has ten or more counts. The V and J genes are TRBV25-1 and TRBJ1-5; D gene ambiguous. V lost 3 bases and J 5 bases, leaving 11 bases between the germline ends. There are 14 residues in the CDR3. Germline CDR1 and CDR2: MGHDK and SYGVNS. CDR3 nucleotides: TGTGCCAGCAGTGACAGCAGAACTTATCAGCCCCAGCATTTT. This translates into CASSDSRTYQPQHF.

This chain links TRBV20-1 with TRBJ2-1; D not resolved. The closer fit of TRBJ2-7 to the DNA end suggests the J call may be wrong. Germline V gives CDR1 DFQATT, CDR2 SNEGSKA (reference sequence). The CDR3 runs to 16 residues. The CDR3 sequence: CSAIGSRASSYNEQYF. CDR3 in DNA: TGCAGTGCTATCGGCTCCCGGGCGAGCTCCTACAATGAGCAGTACTTC.

V is TRBV7-2 and J is TRBJ2-5; perhaps TRBD1 as D (6 bases). CDR3 length equals 14 residues. The germline V and J ends were trimmed by 4 bases and 2 bases, with 11 bases remaining between them. Germline V gene lookup returns CDR1 SGHTA and CDR2 FQGNSA. In DNA, the CDR3 is TGTGCCAGCAGCTCTCCGACAGGTCAAGAGACCCAGTACTTC. Translating gives CASSSPTGQETQYF.

The rearrangement joins TRBV15 to TRBJ1-4, with 12 bases identical to TRBD1. This CDR3 comprises 14 residues. The junction had 3 bases not matched to a gene; V was cut back by 5 bases and J by 8 bases. CDR1 is LNHNV and CDR2 is YYDKDF in the germline V gene (reference sequence). CDR3 in amino acids: CATSRDRGREKLFF. As DNA, the CDR3 is TGTGCCACCAGCCGGGACAGGGGGCGAGAAAAACTGTTTTTT.

J is TRBJ1-5 and V is TRBV25-1; D gene ambiguous. Germline CDR1 MGHDK, CDR2 SYGVNS. V gave up 2 bases and J gave up 5 bases, with 16 bases separating them. The CDR3 sequence is 16 residues long. The CDR3 sequence: CASSERDDSSDQPQHF. CDR3 in DNA: TGTGCCAGCAGTGAACGGGATGATTCCTCGGATCAGCCCCAGCATTTT. The full variable domain, rest sourced from reference TRBV25-1 and TRBJ1-5, is EADIYQTPRYLVIGTGKKITLECSQTMGHDKMYWYQQDPGMELHLIHYSYGVNSTEKGDLSSESTVSRIRTEHFPLTLESARPSHTSQYLCASSERDDSSDQPQHFGDGTRLSIL.